Given below is one TCR beta chain in context. Its recognized antigen is unknown. Per-base quality was not reported, and no clone a single base away is much larger than it. The data stem from a study of response to subunit inactivated influenza vaccine (dated by TCRdb to the late 2010s). The study in broad terms: Deep quantitative T cell receptor repertoire profiling was used in the study to track responses to a trivalent subunit inactivated influenza vaccine. Here is what the overall study found, with its caveats: According to the authors, only a limited number of new T cells may be recruited by each seasonal influenza vaccination.

V was cut back by 3 bases and J by 0 bases, leaving a gap of 17 bases between them. The CDR3 numbers 17 residues from cysteine through phenylalanine. The kept DNA is CDR3 alone, 51 bases in frame from the first base. CDR1 and CDR2 are drawn from the germline V gene (reference sequence): DFQATT, SNEGSKA. Sample time point, as interpreted from the label and publication: around 47 days after influenza vaccine administration. Libraries came from RT-PCR. Sequencing relied on an Illumina HiSeq 2500. The public reads were reanalyzed by TCRdb: fastp trimming at Q25, MiXCR alignment, in-frame beta chains only. Under each unique CDR3 protein, matching rows form one entry showing the most common genes and DNA. Here the sample has approximately 500,000 distinct CDR3 sequences; over 10% occur a single time. Jointly, the top ten make up around 13% of the sample.

Specimen: PBMCs from blood, collected 40 to 50 days after vaccination. This TCR came from a man aged 50-59 years who received an inactivated influenza vaccine. Donor details come from another sample of the same person, matched by shared clones. The sequence is built from TRBV20-1 and TRBJ2-2, with an unclear D gene assignment. The CDR3 protein: CSARPSNEVANTGELFF. The sequence in DNA is TGCAGTGCTAGGCCTTCCAATGAGGTAGCGAACACCGGGGAGCTGTTTTTT.